This T cell receptor beta chain was sequenced during a study of cytomegalovirus exposure and HLA in healthy donors. Turning to the study itself: Drawn from HLA-typed donors, tens of millions of unique TCRs were held in an early data release. The study, taken as a whole, reports: An Asian-associated ancestry cluster reportedly showed fewer N-insertions than the approximately 650-donor mean in a later analysis. Per a prior analysis, the majority of TCR beta V segments were productive roughly 87% or roughly 30% of the time.

Amplification used 60 Vbeta primers and 13 Jbeta primers. Sequencing was performed with immunoSEQ multiplex PCR; in TCRdb, only in-frame clones are kept and a portion is missing. The sample contains around 200,000 clones, 65% to 85% of which appear only once. This clone showed up just once. Its specificity is unknown. CDR1 and CDR2 from the germline V gene are MNHEY and SVGAGI. The CDR3 runs to 11 residues. J gave up 8 bases and V 7 bases, and 2 bases lay outside the gene matches. The chain carries TRBV6-5 and TRBJ2-3; 8 positions match TRBD2. The sequenced sample was PBMCs. This sequence originates from a man aged 50 to 60 in good health and CMV-seronegative. The CDR3 DNA sequence: TGTGCCAGCAACCGGGGGGGTACGCAGTATTTT. Translation: CASNRGGTQYF.